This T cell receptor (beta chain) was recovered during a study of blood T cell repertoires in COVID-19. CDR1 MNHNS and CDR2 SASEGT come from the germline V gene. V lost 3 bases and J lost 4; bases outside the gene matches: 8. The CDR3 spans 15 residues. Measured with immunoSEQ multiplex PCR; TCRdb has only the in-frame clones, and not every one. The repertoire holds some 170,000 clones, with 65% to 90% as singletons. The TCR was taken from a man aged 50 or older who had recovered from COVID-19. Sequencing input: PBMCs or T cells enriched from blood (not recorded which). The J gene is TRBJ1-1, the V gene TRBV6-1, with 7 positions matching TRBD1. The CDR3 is CASSETGKAVTEAFF. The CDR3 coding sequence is TGTGCCAGCAGTGAGACAGGGAAAGCGGTCACTGAAGCTTTCTTT.